The rows below give T cell receptor beta chains drawn from one sample of a study of a mutant IDH1 vaccine in newly diagnosed glioma. Profiling relied on immunoSEQ multiplex PCR, and the TCRdb table lists in-frame clones only, not all of them. The profile shows 68,000 or so clones, about four fifths of them singletons. This specimen was PBMCs, taken from a glioma patient treated with radiotherapy, temozolomide or both. The receptors were gathered from a man aged 50 to 60 with glioma. Both conserved end residues are part of each CDR3. A D gene is named only where the DNA matches it firmly. Size is omitted from some rows. Given values are once, few, many or a class for expanded clones.

CDR3 protein	CDR3 DNA	J gene	clone size	D gene	V gene
CASSVGGQGNSPLHF	TGTGCCAGCAGCGTTGGGGGACAGGGGAATTCACCCCTCCACTTT	TRBJ1-6	.	TRBD1	TRBV5-5
CASSETSGGQEEQFF	TGTGCCAGCAGTGAAACTAGCGGGGGGCAGGAGGAGCAGTTCTTC	TRBJ2-1	.	TRBD2	TRBV2
CAWSQSLVYYGYTF	TGTGCCTGGAGTCAATCGTTGGTCTACTATGGCTACACCTTC	TRBJ1-2	.	.	TRBV30
CASSPGGRWNTEAFF	TGTGCCAGCAGCCCAGGAGGGCGGTGGAACACTGAAGCTTTCTTT	TRBJ1-1	.	.	TRBV7-9
CASSEYTEAFF	TGTGCCAGCAGTGAGTACACTGAAGCTTTCTTT	TRBJ1-1	.	.	TRBV6-1
CASTAGQGGNQPQHF	TGTGCCAGTACCGCGGGACAGGGTGGCAATCAGCCCCAGCATTTT	TRBJ1-5	.	TRBD1	TRBV19
CASRPRDIGYEQYF	TGTGCCAGCAGACCCCGAGACATCGGGTACGAGCAGTACTTC	TRBJ2-7	.	.	TRBV7-8
CASSRQGPYEQYF	TGTGCCAGCAGTCGACAGGGGCCCTACGAGCAGTACTTC	TRBJ2-7	.	TRBD1	TRBV6-6
CASSRSGGNGNEQFF	TGCGCCAGCAGCCGTTCGGGGGGGAACGGGAATGAGCAGTTCTTC	TRBJ2-1	.	TRBD2	TRBV5-1
CASSSDTNTEAFF	TGTGCCAGCAGCTCAGATACGAACACTGAAGCTTTCTTT	TRBJ1-1	.	.	TRBV7-9
CASSPMGDTEAFF	TGTGCCAGCTCACCAATGGGGGACACTGAAGCTTTCTTT	TRBJ1-1	once	.	TRBV18
CASSYVSSSYNEQFF	TGTGCCAGCAGTTATGTGTCCAGCTCCTACAATGAGCAGTTCTTC	TRBJ2-1	.	.	TRBV6-6
CASSLDTYEQYF	TGCGCCAGCAGCTTGGACACCTACGAGCAGTACTTC	TRBJ2-7	.	.	TRBV5-1
CASSRPDTSQETQYF	TGCGCCAGCAGCCGGCCCGACACCTCCCAAGAGACCCAGTACTTC	TRBJ2-5	.	.	TRBV4-1
CASSSTGRSTGNTIYF	TGTGCCAGCAGCTCGACAGGTCGGTCTACTGGAAACACCATATATTTT	TRBJ1-3	.	.	TRBV5-4
CASSFPAGGQPQHF	TGTGCCAGCAGCTTCCCGGCCGGCGGGCAGCCCCAGCATTTT	TRBJ1-5	.	.	TRBV5-6
CASSFSGTEQYF	TGCGCCAGCAGCTTTTCAGGGACCGAGCAGTACTTC	TRBJ2-7	.	.	TRBV5-1
CASSLGQGNQPQHF	TGTGCCAGCAGTCTGGGACAGGGGAATCAGCCCCAGCATTTT	TRBJ1-5	.	TRBD1	TRBV28
CSVEDRNFEQYF	TGCAGCGTTGAAGATCGTAACTTCGAGCAGTACTTC	TRBJ2-7	.	.	TRBV29-1
CASSLWVGEGNYGYTF	TGTGCCAGCAGCCTTTGGGTGGGTGAGGGGAACTATGGCTACACCTTC	TRBJ1-2	.	.	TRBV11-2
CASSARPQGDTEAFF	TGTGCCAGCAGCGCGCGCCCTCAGGGGGACACTGAAGCTTTCTTT	TRBJ1-1	.	TRBD1	TRBV6-1
CASSVGQGARYEQYF	TGTGCCAGCAGCGTAGGGCAGGGGGCTCGCTACGAGCAGTACTTC	TRBJ2-7	.	TRBD1	TRBV9
CASSLGQGKAFF	TGCGCCAGCAGCCTAGGACAGGGGAAAGCTTTCTTT	TRBJ1-1	many	TRBD1	TRBV10-1
CASRPPTSGGSYEQYF	TGTGCCAGCAGACCTCCGACTAGCGGGGGTAGCTACGAGCAGTACTTC	TRBJ2-7	.	TRBD2	TRBV6-6
CASSQTDRGYYEQYF	TGCGCCAGCAGCCAAACAGACAGGGGATACTACGAGCAGTACTTC	TRBJ2-7	.	TRBD1	TRBV4-1
CASSVDPGEYNEQFF	TGTGCCAGCAGCGTAGATCCAGGGGAGTACAATGAGCAGTTCTTC	TRBJ2-1	.	.	TRBV9
CAWSVWGGGWEQYF	TGTGCCTGGAGTGTGTGGGGAGGAGGTTGGGAGCAGTACTTC	TRBJ2-7	once	.	TRBV30
CASSQSGQGDSNQPQHF	TGCGCCAGCAGTCAATCGGGACAGGGGGATAGCAATCAGCCCCAGCATTTT	TRBJ1-5	.	TRBD1	TRBV23-1
CASSSRTGNEKLFF	TGTGCCAGCAGTTCAAGGACAGGCAATGAAAAACTGTTTTTT	TRBJ1-4	.	TRBD1	TRBV6-5
CAWNIQVSYEQYF	TGTGCCTGGAACATACAGGTCTCCTACGAGCAGTACTTC	TRBJ2-7	.	.	TRBV30
CASSYSGQGMNQPQHF	TGTGCCAGCAGTTACTCGGGACAGGGGATGAATCAGCCCCAGCATTTT	TRBJ1-5	.	TRBD1	TRBV6-6
CATGDSYEQYF	TGTGCCACCGGGGATTCCTACGAGCAGTACTTC	TRBJ2-7	.	.	TRBV19
CASSRTGTGANNQPQHF	TGTGCCAGCAGTAGAACCGGGACAGGAGCTAACAATCAGCCCCAGCATTTT	TRBJ1-5	.	TRBD1	TRBV27
CASSLGRYTEAFF	TGTGCCAGCAGTCTCGGCCGGTACACTGAAGCTTTCTTT	TRBJ1-1	.	.	TRBV6-5
CASSNRRANEKLFF	TGTGCCAGTAGTAATCGTCGAGCTAATGAAAAACTGTTTTTT	TRBJ1-4	.	.	TRBV19
CASSDEGPQYF	TGTGCCAGCAGTGACGAGGGACCCCAGTACTTC	TRBJ2-7	.	.	TRBV2
CASTPGQSQETQYF	TGTGCCAGCACCCCGGGACAGTCCCAAGAGACCCAGTACTTC	TRBJ2-5	.	TRBD1	TRBV5-4
CATSTGRGYEQYF	TGTGCCACCAGCACGGGCCGCGGCTACGAGCAGTACTTC	TRBJ2-7	medium-sized	.	TRBV15
CASSFDRDITETQYF	TGTGCCAGCAGCTTCGACAGGGATATAACAGAGACCCAGTACTTC	TRBJ2-5	.	TRBD1	TRBV7-2
CASSVGVTNTEAFF	TGTGCCAGCAGCGTAGGGGTAACCAACACTGAAGCTTTCTTT	TRBJ1-1	.	.	TRBV9
CASRSQAYYGYTF	TGTGCCAGCAGGTCCCAGGCGTACTATGGCTACACCTTC	TRBJ1-2	.	.	TRBV6-1
CASSLLGVGSPLHF	TGCGCCAGCAGCTTGTTAGGGGTCGGTTCACCCCTCCACTTT	TRBJ1-6	few	.	TRBV5-1
CSVEEPKGFTEAFF	TGCAGCGTTGAAGAGCCAAAGGGGTTCACTGAAGCTTTCTTT	TRBJ1-1	few	.	TRBV29-1
CASSIGYSNQPQHF	TGTGCCAGTAGTATAGGGTATAGCAATCAGCCCCAGCATTTT	TRBJ1-5	.	.	TRBV19
CASSPSGNWVFF	TGTGCCAGCTCACCGTCGGGGAATTGGGTGTTTTTT	TRBJ1-4	once	.	TRBV18
CASSLVGEGLGQYF	TGTGCCAGCAGCTTAGTCGGAGAGGGTTTGGGGCAGTACTTC	TRBJ2-7	.	.	TRBV7-2
CASSVEGGGAAYNEQFF	TGTGCCAGCAGCGTAGAGGGCGGGGGGGCCGCCTACAATGAGCAGTTCTTC	TRBJ2-1	.	TRBD2	TRBV9
CASGTGGNDEKLFF	TGTGCCAGCGGTACAGGGGGCAACGATGAAAAACTGTTTTTT	TRBJ1-4	many	TRBD1	TRBV2
CAWSVTGQGRRNQPQHF	TGTGCCTGGAGTGTAACGGGACAGGGGAGAAGGAATCAGCCCCAGCATTTT	TRBJ1-5	.	TRBD1	TRBV30
CASSIENRGDEQFF	TGTGCCAGTAGTATCGAAAACAGGGGCGATGAGCAGTTCTTC	TRBJ2-1	few	TRBD1	TRBV19
CATRLAGAYNEQFF	TGTGCCACCCGACTAGCGGGGGCCTACAATGAGCAGTTCTTC	TRBJ2-1	.	TRBD2	TRBV10-3
CASSQDRGYTGELFF	TGCGCCAGCAGCCAGGACAGGGGGTACACCGGGGAGCTGTTTTTT	TRBJ2-2	.	TRBD1	TRBV4-3
CASSIGGSYEQYF	TGTGCCAGTAGTATTGGGGGCTCGTACGAGCAGTACTTC	TRBJ2-7	.	.	TRBV19
CATSRDRRGETQYF	TGTGCCACCAGCAGAGACCGGCGGGGTGAGACCCAGTACTTC	TRBJ2-5	.	.	TRBV15
CASSSSGGETQYF	TGTGCTAGCAGCTCGAGCGGGGGGGAGACCCAGTACTTC	TRBJ2-5	.	TRBD2	TRBV7-7
CASRSSYNSPLHF	TGTGCCAGCAGGAGCTCCTATAATTCACCCCTCCACTTT	TRBJ1-6	.	.	TRBV6-5